This T cell receptor (beta chain) was recovered during a study of cytomegalovirus exposure and HLA in healthy donors. Concerning this clone: Its antigen is not known.

Primers: 60 Vbeta forward and 13 Jbeta reverse. Repertoires were generated with immunoSEQ multiplex PCR, while TCRdb's copy carries only in-frame clones and drops some. The sample has approximately 180,000 clones; roughly an eighth are singletons. Notes on the study in general: Rarity held for most TCR sequences, but there were some public TCRs that occurred in many donors.

Trimming left V 6 bases short and J 1 base short, with 10 bases between. Germline V gene lookup returns CDR1 SNHLY and CDR2 FYNNEI. This CDR3 spans 14 amino acids. The rearrangement links TRBV2 to TRBJ1-3; the D is unclear. This clonotype originated in a man between 45 and 60 years old in good health and CMV-seropositive. Sequencing used PBMCs. This chain's CDR3 is CASRAGNSGNTIYF. The CDR3, as DNA: TGTGCCAGCAGGGCAGGAAATTCTGGAAACACCATATATTTT.